This T cell receptor beta chain was captured by sequencing in a study of blood T cell repertoires in COVID-19. Participant ages covered roughly 18 to 89 years across approximately 25 US areas. Profiled with immunoSEQ multiplex PCR; TCRdb holds only in-frame clones, not every one. In the table there are 120,000 to 150,000 clones, roughly 87% of which are singletons. Trimming pared 6 bases from V and 3 bases from J, leaving 14 bases between. From germline, CDR1 is LNHDA and CDR2 SQIVND (reference sequence). The CDR3 has 14 amino acids. Sequencing input: PBMCs or T cells enriched from blood (not recorded which). The source of this sequence is a woman aged 40 to 55 who had been exposed to COVID-19. The rearrangement uses TRBV19 and TRBJ1-1, with D possibly TRBD1 on 6 matching bases. CDR3 sequence: CASRRQEVDTEAFF. The CDR3 DNA follows: TGTGCCAGTAGGAGACAGGAGGTTGACACTGAAGCTTTCTTT.